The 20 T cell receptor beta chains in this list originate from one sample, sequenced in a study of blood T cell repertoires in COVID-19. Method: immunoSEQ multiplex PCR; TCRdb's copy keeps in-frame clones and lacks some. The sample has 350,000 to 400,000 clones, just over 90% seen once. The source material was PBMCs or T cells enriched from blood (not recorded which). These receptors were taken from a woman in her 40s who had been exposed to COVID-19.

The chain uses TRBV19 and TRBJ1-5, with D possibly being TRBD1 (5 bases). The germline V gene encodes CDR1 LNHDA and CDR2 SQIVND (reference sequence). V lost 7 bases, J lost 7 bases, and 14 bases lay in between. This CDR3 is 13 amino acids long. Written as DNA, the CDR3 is TGTGCCAGTACTCCCCAGGGTGGGCAGCCCCAGCATTTT. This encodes CASTPQGGQPQHF.

In DNA, the CDR3 is TGCGCCAGCAGCCACCGATTCCTCCCGGGACAGGTTTCAGGGAACACTGAAGCTTTCTTT. Translating gives CASSHRFLPGQVSGNTEAFF. The chain links TRBV5-1 to TRBJ1-1, with TRBD1 matching 8 bases. The CDR3 consists of 20 residues. Germline-derived CDR1 and CDR2 are SGHRS and YFSETQ. With V trimmed by 4 bases and J by 1 base, 21 bases remained unmatched.

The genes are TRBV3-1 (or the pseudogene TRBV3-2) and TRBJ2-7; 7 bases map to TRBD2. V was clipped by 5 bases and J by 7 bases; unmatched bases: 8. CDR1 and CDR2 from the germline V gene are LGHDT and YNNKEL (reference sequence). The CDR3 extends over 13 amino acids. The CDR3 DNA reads TGTGCCAGCAGCTCGGTCCCGGGGGGTGAGCAGTACTTC. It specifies CASSSVPGGEQYF.

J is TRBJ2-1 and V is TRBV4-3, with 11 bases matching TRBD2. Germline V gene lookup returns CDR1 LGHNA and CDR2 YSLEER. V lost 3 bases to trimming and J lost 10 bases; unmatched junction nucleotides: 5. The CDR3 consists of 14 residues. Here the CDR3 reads CASSHRRLAGEQFF. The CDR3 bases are TGCGCCAGCAGCCACCGAAGACTAGCGGGAGAGCAGTTCTTC.

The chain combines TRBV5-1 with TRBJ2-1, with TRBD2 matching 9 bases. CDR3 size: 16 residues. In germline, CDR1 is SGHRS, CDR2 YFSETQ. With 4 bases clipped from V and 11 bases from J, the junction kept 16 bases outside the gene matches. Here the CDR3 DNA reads TGCGCCAGCAGCCCCGGGGTAGCGGGGGCTATGGGTCAGCAGTTCTTC. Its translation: CASSPGVAGAMGQQFF.

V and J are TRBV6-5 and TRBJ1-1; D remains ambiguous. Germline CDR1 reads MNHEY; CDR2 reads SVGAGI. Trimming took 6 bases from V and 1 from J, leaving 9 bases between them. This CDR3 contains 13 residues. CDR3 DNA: TGTGCCAGCAGCCAAACAAGGAACACTGAAGCTTTCTTT. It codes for CASSQTRNTEAFF.

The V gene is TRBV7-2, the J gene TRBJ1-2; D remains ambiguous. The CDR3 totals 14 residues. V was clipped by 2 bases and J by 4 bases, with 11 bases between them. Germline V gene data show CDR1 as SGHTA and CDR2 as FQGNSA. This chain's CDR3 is CASSLSLESYGYTF. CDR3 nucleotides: TGTGCCAGCAGCTTATCCCTGGAGAGCTATGGCTACACCTTC.

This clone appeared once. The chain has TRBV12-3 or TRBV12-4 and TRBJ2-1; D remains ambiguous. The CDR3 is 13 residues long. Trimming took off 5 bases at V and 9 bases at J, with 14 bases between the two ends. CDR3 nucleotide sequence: TGTGCCAGCAGTCGACACACGCCCGGTGAGCAGTTCTTC. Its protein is CASSRHTPGEQFF.

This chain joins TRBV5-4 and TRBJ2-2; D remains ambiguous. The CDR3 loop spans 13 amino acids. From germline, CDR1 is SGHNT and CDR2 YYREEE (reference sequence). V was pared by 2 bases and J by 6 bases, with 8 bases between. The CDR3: CASSFPLAGELFF. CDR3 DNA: TGTGCCAGCAGCTTTCCACTTGCCGGGGAGCTGTTTTTT.

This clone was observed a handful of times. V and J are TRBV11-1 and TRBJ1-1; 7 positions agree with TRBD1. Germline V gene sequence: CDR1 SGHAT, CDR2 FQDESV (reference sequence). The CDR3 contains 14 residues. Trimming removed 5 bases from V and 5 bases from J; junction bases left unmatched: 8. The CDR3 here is CASSLDRVGTEAFF. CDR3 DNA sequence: TGTGCCAGCAGCCTAGACAGGGTGGGTACTGAAGCTTTCTTT.

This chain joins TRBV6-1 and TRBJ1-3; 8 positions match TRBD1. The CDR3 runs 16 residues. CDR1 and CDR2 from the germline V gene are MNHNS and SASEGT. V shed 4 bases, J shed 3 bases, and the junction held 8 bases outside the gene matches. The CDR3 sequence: CASSVGQGPIGNTIYF. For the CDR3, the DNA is TGTGCCAGCAGTGTCGGACAGGGACCAATTGGAAACACCATATATTTT.

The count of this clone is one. CDR3 region: CASSNDPAPREFRDRSISEAFF. The CDR3 DNA reads TGTGCCAGCAGCAACGACCCCGCGCCCCGAGAGTTCCGGGACAGGTCCATTAGTGAAGCTTTCTTT. The chain has TRBV21-1 and TRBJ1-1; the D segment call TRBD1 is taken from the table without a DNA check. TRBV21-1 is termed a pseudogene. The CDR3 is 22 amino acids.

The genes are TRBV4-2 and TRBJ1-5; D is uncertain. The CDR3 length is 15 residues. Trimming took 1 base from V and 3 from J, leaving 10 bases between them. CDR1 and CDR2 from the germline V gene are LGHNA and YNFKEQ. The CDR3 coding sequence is TGTGCCAGCAGCCAAGCGGCGGATTCCAATCAGCCCCAGCATTTT. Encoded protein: CASSQAADSNQPQHF.

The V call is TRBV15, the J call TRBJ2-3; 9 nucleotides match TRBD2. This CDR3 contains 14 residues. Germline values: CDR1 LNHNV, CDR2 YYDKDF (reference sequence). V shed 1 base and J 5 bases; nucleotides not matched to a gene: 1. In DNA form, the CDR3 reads TGTGCCACCAGCAGAGGCGGGGGGGTAGATACGCAGTATTTT. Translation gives CATSRGGGVDTQYF.

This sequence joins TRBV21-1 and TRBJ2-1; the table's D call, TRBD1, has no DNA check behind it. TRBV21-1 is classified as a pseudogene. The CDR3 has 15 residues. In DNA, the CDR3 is TGTGCCAGCAGCAATACTTACAGGGTTAGGGATGAGCAGTTCTTC. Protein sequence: CASSNTYRVRDEQFF.

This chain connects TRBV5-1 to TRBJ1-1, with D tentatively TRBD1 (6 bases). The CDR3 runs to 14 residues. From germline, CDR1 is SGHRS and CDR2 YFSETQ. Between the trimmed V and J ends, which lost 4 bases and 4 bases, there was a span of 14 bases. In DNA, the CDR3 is TGCGCCAGCAGCACACAGGGCCCGAGCACTGAAGCTTTCTTT. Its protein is CASSTQGPSTEAFF.

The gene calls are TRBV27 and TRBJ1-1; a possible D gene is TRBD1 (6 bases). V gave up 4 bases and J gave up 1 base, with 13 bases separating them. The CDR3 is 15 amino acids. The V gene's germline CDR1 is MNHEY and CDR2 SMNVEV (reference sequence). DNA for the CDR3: TGTGCCAGCAGTTCAACAGGGATCAGGAACACTGAAGCTTTCTTT. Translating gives CASSSTGIRNTEAFF.

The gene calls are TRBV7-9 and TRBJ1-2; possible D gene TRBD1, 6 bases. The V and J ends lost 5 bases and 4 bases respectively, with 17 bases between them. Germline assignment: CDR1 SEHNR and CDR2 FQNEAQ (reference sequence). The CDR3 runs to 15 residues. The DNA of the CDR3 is TGTGCCAGCAGCCGAGCACAGGGAGAGCTCTATGGCTACACCTTC. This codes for CASSRAQGELYGYTF.

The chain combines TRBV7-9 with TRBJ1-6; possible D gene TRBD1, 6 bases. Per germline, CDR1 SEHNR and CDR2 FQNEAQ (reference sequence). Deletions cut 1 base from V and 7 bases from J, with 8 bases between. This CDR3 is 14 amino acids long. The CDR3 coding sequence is TGTGCCAGCAGCTTAGGAACAGGGAATTCACCCCTCCACTTT. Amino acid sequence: CASSLGTGNSPLHF.

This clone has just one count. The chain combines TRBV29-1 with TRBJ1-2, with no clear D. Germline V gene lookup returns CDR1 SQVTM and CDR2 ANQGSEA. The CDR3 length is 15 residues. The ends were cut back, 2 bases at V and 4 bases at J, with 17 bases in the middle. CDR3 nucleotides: TGCAGCGTTGAAAGGAATGGCGCGGGCATCTATGGCTACACCTTC. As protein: CSVERNGAGIYGYTF.